Reported below is one T cell receptor beta chain. Germline CDR1 reads SGHVS; CDR2 reads FNYEAQ. There are 16 residues in the CDR3. J lost 5 bases, V lost 4 bases, and 14 bases had no gene match. The sample belongs to a study of blood T cell repertoires in COVID-19. About the study: There were acute and convalescent COVID-19 samples, and they came from the United States, Italy and Spain.

Per the original methods: It was from reference gene primer amplification that nucleated cell counts were estimated. Clones were read by immunoSEQ multiplex PCR, and TCRdb kept only the in-frame ones, dropping some. For V, J and clone size, that table is used; D and trimming come from the DNA. The data contain under 200,000 clones, about 86% of them singletons. The sequence came from a middle-aged man with active or convalescent COVID-19. V usage is TRBV7-6 and J usage is TRBJ2-7; TRBD1 aligns across 7 bases. The material sequenced was peripheral blood. CDR3 region: CASSSYPGQGVHEQYF. CDR3 sequence (DNA): TGTGCCAGCAGCTCATACCCCGGCCAGGGGGTCCACGAGCAGTACTTC.